One and the same sample provided the 27 T cell receptor beta chains below, sequenced in a study of Ad26.COV2.S vaccination and SARS-CoV-2 variants. The method was immunoSEQ multiplex PCR; TCRdb's version includes in-frame clones alone and lacks a portion of them. Of 450,000 to 550,000 clones in the sample, roughly nine tenths are singletons; the top ten hold around 2.5%. Regarding treatment: around 19 received Ad26.COV2.S at low or high dose, single or two shots; five or six received placebo; per-sample allocation not given. Vaccine and placebo recipients were sampled on day 63 after the first injection. Sequencing used peripheral blood, obtained in a trial of Ad26.COV2.S vaccine versus placebo. The receptors originated from a person aged 18-60 years who received the Ad26.COV2.S COVID-19 vaccine or a placebo.

V is TRBV28 and J is TRBJ1-2; D is unresolved. Trimming stripped 2 bases from V and 5 bases from J, with 9 bases between. Germline CDR1 MDHEN, CDR2 SYDVKM. This CDR3 has 13 amino acids. The CDR3 nucleotides read TGTGCCAGCAGTTTACCACCGGCTTATGGCTACACCTTC. As protein: CASSLPPAYGYTF.

The chain links TRBV20-1 to TRBJ1-5; D remains unclear. The germline CDR1 and CDR2 sequences are DFQATT and SNEGSKA (reference sequence). V was clipped by 3 bases and J by 2 bases, with 5 bases between them. The CDR3 has 12 residues. CDR3 sequence reads: CSASLGNQPQHF. The CDR3 coding sequence is TGCAGTGCTAGTTTAGGCAATCAGCCCCAGCATTTT.

J is TRBJ1-1 and V is TRBV7-2; D unclear. The CDR3 runs 14 residues. V lost 5 bases and J 7 bases, leaving 17 bases between the germline ends. Per the germline V gene, CDR1 is SGHTA and CDR2 is FQGNSA. The CDR3 loop is CASSLTPGQVEAFF. The CDR3 nucleotides are TGTGCCAGCAGCCTCACCCCCGGGCAGGTTGAAGCTTTCTTT.

The rearrangement uses TRBV20-1 and TRBJ1-2; the D is unclear. CDR3 length equals 10 residues. Between the trimmed V and J ends, which lost 5 bases and 6 bases, there was a span of 7 bases. The germline V gene encodes CDR1 DFQATT and CDR2 SNEGSKA (reference sequence). The CDR3 spells CSALDHGYTF. CDR3 in DNA: TGCAGTGCTCTAGACCATGGCTACACCTTC.

The rearrangement joins TRBV6-4 to TRBJ2-1; D may be TRBD2 (5 bases). V lost 10 bases to trimming and J lost 0 bases, with 19 bases between them. The CDR3 has 16 amino acids. Germline CDR1 MRHNA, CDR2 SNTAGT. CDR3: CATSHESAGSYNEQFF. The CDR3 region has the DNA TGTGCCACCTCGCACGAGTCGGCGGGCTCCTACAATGAGCAGTTCTTC.

The chain uses TRBV3-1 (or the pseudogene TRBV3-2) and TRBJ2-2; possibly TRBD2 for D (6 bases). V was pared by 4 bases and J by 1 base, with 16 bases between. This CDR3 is built from 17 residues. From germline, CDR1 is LGHDT and CDR2 YNNKEL (reference sequence). The CDR3 loop is CASSPQSGRENTGELFF. In DNA, the CDR3 is TGTGCCAGCAGCCCGCAGTCTGGGCGGGAGAACACCGGGGAGCTGTTTTTT.

The rearrangement uses TRBV18 and TRBJ2-7, with TRBD1 matching over 7 bases. CDR1 and CDR2 (germline): KGHSH, LQKENI. Losses at the gene ends were 3 bases for V and 4 bases for J; bases not matched to a gene: 12. The CDR3 runs to 16 residues. The CDR3 reads CASSPRTGALGYEQYF. CDR3 in DNA: TGTGCCAGCTCACCTAGGACAGGAGCCCTAGGATACGAGCAGTACTTC. Combining the CDR3 with reference TRBV18 and TRBJ2-7 gives the whole variable domain NAGVMQNPRHLVRRRGQEARLRCSPMKGHSHVYWYRQLPEEGLKFMVYLQKENIIDESGMPKERFSAEFPKEGPSILRIQQVVRGDSAAYFCASSPRTGALGYEQYFGPGTRLTVT.

V gene TRBV7-9 combines with J gene TRBJ2-5; 8 bases agree with TRBD2. Germline CDR1 reads SEHNR; CDR2 reads FQNEAQ (reference sequence). The CDR3 is 17 amino acids. With V trimmed by 4 bases and J by 9 bases, 19 bases remained unmatched. The CDR3 sequence: CASSSAETSGLPGAQYF. The CDR3 bases are TGTGCCAGCAGCTCGGCCGAAACTAGCGGCCTCCCGGGGGCCCAGTACTTC.

The chain combines TRBV7-6 with TRBJ1-1; 10 nucleotides match TRBD1. The V and J ends lost 5 bases and 3 bases, in that order; junction bases with no gene match: 12. Germline-derived CDR1 and CDR2 are SGHVS and FNYEAQ. This CDR3 is built from 17 residues. The chain's CDR3 is CASSQRQGARLDTEAFF. The CDR3 DNA is TGTGCCAGCAGCCAGAGACAGGGGGCTAGGTTGGACACTGAAGCTTTCTTT.

The V call is TRBV2, the J call TRBJ1-4, with D hard to call. Trimming pared 7 bases from V and 0 bases from J, leaving 9 bases between. This CDR3 region has 14 residues. Germline V lookup: CDR1 SNHLY, CDR2 FYNNEI. CDR3 sequence (DNA): TGTGCCAGCACTCGGTGGACAACTAATGAAAAACTGTTTTTT. It translates to CASTRWTTNEKLFF.

This rearrangement joins TRBV5-1 to TRBJ1-1; D might be TRBD1 (6 bases). Germline V gene data show CDR1 as SGHRS and CDR2 as YFSETQ. The CDR3 spans 15 residues. V shed 0 bases and J shed 1 base, with 10 bases lying between them. The CDR3 DNA follows: TGCGCCAGCAGCTTGGCCGGGGGCGCGAACACTGAAGCTTTCTTT. It codes for CASSLAGGANTEAFF.

Here the CDR3 DNA reads TGTGCCAGCAGCGCGGACAGGGGGCTAGATCAGCCCCAGCATTTT. As protein: CASSADRGLDQPQHF. The rearrangement joins TRBV5-4 to TRBJ1-5; 11 bases are a match to TRBD1. This CDR3 is built from 15 residues. Germline V gene data show CDR1 as SGHNT and CDR2 as YYREEE (reference sequence). V lost 4 bases and J lost 5; bases outside the gene matches: 5.

V gene TRBV13 combines with J gene TRBJ1-1; 10 bases agree with TRBD1. This CDR3 is 15 amino acids long. The V and J ends lost 4 bases and 5 bases, in that order; junction bases with no gene match: 7. Looked up from germline, CDR1 is PRHDT and CDR2 is FYEKMQ (reference sequence). The CDR3 bases are TGTGCCAGCAGCTCTCCGACAGGGGGCGGAACTGAAGCTTTCTTT. This translates into CASSSPTGGGTEAFF.

This clone was seen a few times. The chain uses TRBV30 and TRBJ1-4; no reliable D call. V lost 2 bases to trimming and J lost 7 bases, with 14 bases between them. Germline V gene lookup returns CDR1 GTSNPN and CDR2 SVGIG (reference sequence). The CDR3 is 14 amino acids. DNA for the CDR3: TGTGCCTGGAGTCCGGATAACTGGAGTGAAAAACTGTTTTTT. Translating it yields CAWSPDNWSEKLFF. Supplemented by reference TRBV30 and TRBJ1-4, the full variable domain reads SQTIHQWPATLVQPVGSPLSLECTVEGTSNPNLYWYRQAAGRGLQLLFYSVGIGQISSEVPQNLSASRPQDRQFILSSKKLLLSDSGFYLCAWSPDNWSEKLFFGSGTQLSVL.

The chain employs TRBV9 and TRBJ2-3; weak D call: TRBD2 (5 bases). The CDR3 is 14 amino acids. CDR1 and CDR2 (germline): SGDLS, YYNGEE. Trimming shortened V by 4 bases and J by 5 bases, and 14 bases separated the two germline ends. The CDR3 here is CASSFLARLDTQYF. In DNA form, the CDR3 reads TGTGCCAGCAGCTTTTTAGCGCGGTTAGATACGCAGTATTTT.

V and J are TRBV30 and TRBJ1-5, with D possibly matching TRBD1 (5 bases). Germline-derived CDR1 and CDR2 are GTSNPN and SVGIG (reference sequence). Trimming left V 3 bases short and J 2 bases short, with 17 bases between. This CDR3 spans 16 amino acids. This CDR3 reads CAWSTPQGLGNQPQHF. In DNA, the CDR3 is TGTGCCTGGAGCACTCCCCAGGGATTGGGCAATCAGCCCCAGCATTTT.

The chain is built from TRBV6-6 and TRBJ2-7; 10 nucleotides match TRBD2. V lost 4 bases and J lost 6; bases outside the gene matches: 9. Per the germline V gene, CDR1 is MNHNY and CDR2 is SVGAGI (reference sequence). This CDR3 spans 15 amino acids. CDR3 DNA sequence: TGTGCCAGCAGTTCCCCAGCGGGGGGGTATTCCGAGCAGTACGTC. Encoded protein: CASSSPAGGYSEQYV.

This sequence joins TRBV7-9 and TRBJ2-3, with a weak D call TRBD2 (6 bases). This CDR3 spans 15 amino acids. CDR1 and CDR2 from the germline V gene are SEHNR and FQNEAQ (reference sequence). V was cut by 5 bases and J by 4 bases, with 16 bases left in between. CDR3 sequence: CASSPRGKRADTQYF. Here the CDR3 DNA reads TGTGCCAGCAGCCCTCGCGGGAAGCGCGCAGATACGCAGTATTTT.

This chain uses TRBV5-6 with TRBJ2-7; tentative D call: TRBD1 (6 bases). The germline V and J ends were trimmed by 1 base and 4 bases, with 9 bases remaining between them. The CDR3 runs 13 residues. Germline V CDR1 and CDR2: SGHDT, YYEEEE. CDR3 loop: CASSLLGAYEQYF. The CDR3 DNA reads TGTGCCAGCAGCTTGTTGGGGGCATACGAGCAGTACTTC.

In its sample, this clone was seen a few times. V is TRBV5-5 and J is TRBJ1-5; no firm D call. Trimming left V 0 bases short and J 3 bases short, with 13 bases between. Per the germline V gene, CDR1 is SGHKS and CDR2 is YYEKEE (reference sequence). The length of the CDR3 is 16 residues. CDR3 region: CASSLAGLPNNQPQHF. The CDR3 DNA reads as TGTGCCAGCAGCTTGGCCGGTTTACCGAACAATCAGCCCCAGCATTTT.

The gene calls are TRBV4-1 and TRBJ2-3, with 10 bases identical to TRBD2. Germline values: CDR1 MGHRA, CDR2 YSYEKL. The length of the CDR3 is 15 residues. The trim removed 0 bases at V and 5 bases at J, leaving 2 bases unmatched. As DNA, the CDR3 is TGCGCCAGCAGCCAAGAGCTAGCGGGAGAAGATACGCAGTATTTT. It yields the protein CASSQELAGEDTQYF.

The chain links TRBV13 to TRBJ1-6; D not resolved. The CDR3 is 13 residues long. V lost 6 bases, J lost 8 bases, and 11 bases lay in between. Per the germline V gene, CDR1 is PRHDT and CDR2 is FYEKMQ (reference sequence). The CDR3 DNA reads as TGTGCCAGCAGTCCTACCGCGGATTCACCCCTCCACTTT. Encoded protein: CASSPTADSPLHF. The full variable domain, in which reference TRBV13 and TRBJ1-6 provide the parts outside the CDR3, is AAGVIQSPRHLIKEKRETATLKCYPIPRHDTVYWYQQGPGQDPQFLISFYEKMQSDKGSIPDRFSAQQFSDYHSELNMSSLELGDSALYFCASSPTADSPLHFGNGTRLTVT.

The genes are TRBV5-3 and TRBJ1-2; D perhaps matches TRBD1 (5 bases). TRBV5-3 is reported as an ORF; its role is uncertain. With 6 bases removed from V and 8 bases from J, the gap between germline ends came to 14 bases. The length of the CDR3 is 12 residues. The CDR3 is CARMEGAMGYTF. The CDR3 coding sequence is TGTGCCAGAATGGAAGGGGCTATGGGCTACACCTTC.

The chain joins TRBV5-1 to TRBJ2-3, with a weak D call TRBD1 (5 bases). Germline CDR1 is SGHRS and CDR2 is YFSETQ. The CDR3 runs to 14 residues. The germline V and J ends were trimmed by 4 bases and 0 bases, with 9 bases remaining between them. The CDR3 is CASSPQASTDTQYF. Written as DNA, the CDR3 is TGCGCCAGCAGCCCACAGGCGAGCACAGATACGCAGTATTTT.

The V and J genes are TRBV5-1 and TRBJ1-1; no reliable D call. Germline-derived CDR1 and CDR2 are SGHRS and YFSETQ. Trimming pared 10 bases from V and 2 bases from J, leaving 21 bases between. CDR3 size: 15 residues. CDR3 in amino acids: CAPANPIDGNTEAFF. DNA for the CDR3: TGCGCCCCAGCAAATCCCATCGACGGTAACACTGAAGCTTTCTTT. Drawing the rest from reference TRBV5-1 and TRBJ1-1, the complete variable domain is KAGVTQTPRYLIKTRGQQVTLSCSPISGHRSVSWYQQTPGQGLQFLFEYFSETQRNKGNFPGRFSGRQFSNSRSEMNVSTLELGDSALYLCAPANPIDGNTEAFFGQGTRLTVV.

V usage is TRBV19 and J usage is TRBJ2-3; 13 nucleotides match TRBD2. Germline loops: CDR1 LNHDA, CDR2 SQIVND (reference sequence). J lost 2 bases, V lost 6 bases, and 11 bases had no gene match. The CDR3 spans 18 residues. The CDR3 DNA sequence: TGTGCCAGTAGCACTTCGGGACTAGCGGGATCTCCCACAGATACGCAGTATTTT. Its translation: CASSTSGLAGSPTDTQYF.

The genes are TRBV5-3 and TRBJ1-4; unclear D gene. TRBV5-3 is reported as an ORF; its role is uncertain. V dropped 6 bases and J dropped 2 bases, with 17 bases sitting between them. CDR3 length: 16 amino acids. DNA for the CDR3: TGTGCCAGAACCTGGGTGGGAGGGATCACTAATGAAAAACTGTTTTTT. It is translated as CARTWVGGITNEKLFF.